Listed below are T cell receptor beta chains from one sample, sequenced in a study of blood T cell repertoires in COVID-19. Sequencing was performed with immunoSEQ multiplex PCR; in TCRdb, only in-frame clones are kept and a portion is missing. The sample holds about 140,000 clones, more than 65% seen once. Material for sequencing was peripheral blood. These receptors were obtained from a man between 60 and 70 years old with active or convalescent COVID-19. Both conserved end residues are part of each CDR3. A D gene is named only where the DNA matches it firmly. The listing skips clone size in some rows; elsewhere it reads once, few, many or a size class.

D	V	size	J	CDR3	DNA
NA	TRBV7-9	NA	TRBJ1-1	CASSLGLGEGTEAFF	TGTGCCAGCAGCTTAGGTTTAGGGGAAGGGACTGAAGCTTTCTTT
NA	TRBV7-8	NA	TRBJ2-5	CASSVTEVQETQYF	TGTGCCAGCAGCGTGACAGAAGTCCAAGAGACCCAGTACTTC
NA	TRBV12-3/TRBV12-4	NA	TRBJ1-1	CASSQYTEAFF	TGTGCCAGCAGTCAGTACACTGAAGCTTTCTTT
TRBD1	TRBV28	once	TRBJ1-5	CASSRPRGLYQPQHF	TGTGCCAGCAGCCGTCCTAGGGGGCTATATCAGCCCCAGCATTTT
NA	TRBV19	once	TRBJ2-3	CASSPYARERPPSTDTQYF	TGTGCCAGTAGCCCATATGCGAGGGAGCGCCCACCTAGCACAGATACGCAGTATTTT
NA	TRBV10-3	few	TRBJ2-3	CAISEQGRTDTQYF	TGTGCCATCAGTGAACAGGGACGCACAGATACGCAGTATTTT
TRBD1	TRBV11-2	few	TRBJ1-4	CASSFRDSSKLFF	TGTGCCAGCAGCTTCCGGGACAGCTCAAAACTGTTTTTT
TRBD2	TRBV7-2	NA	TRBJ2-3	CASSRTSGSGTDTQYF	TGTGCCAGCAGCAGGACTAGCGGGAGCGGGACAGATACGCAGTATTTT
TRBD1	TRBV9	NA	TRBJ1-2	CVSSAGQTNYGYTF	TGTGTCAGCAGCGCGGGACAGACTAACTATGGCTACACCTTC
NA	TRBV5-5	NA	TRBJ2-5	CASSSAAGILQETQYF	TGTGCCAGCAGCTCTGCGGCAGGGATTCTACAAGAGACCCAGTACTTC
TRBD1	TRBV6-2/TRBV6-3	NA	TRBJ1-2	CASSQYRGYHGYTF	TGTGCCAGCAGCCAATACAGGGGGTATCATGGCTACACCTTC
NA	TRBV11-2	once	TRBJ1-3	CASSPNGLNSGNTIYF	TGTGCCAGCAGCCCCAATGGACTGAACTCTGGAAACACCATATATTTT
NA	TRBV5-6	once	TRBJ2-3	CASSPIERLVPDTQYF	TGTGCCAGCAGCCCTATAGAGCGACTAGTCCCAGATACGCAGTATTTT
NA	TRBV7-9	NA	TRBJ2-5	CASSAPGGSLGETQYF	TGTGCCAGCAGCGCCCCCGGAGGGTCCCTCGGGGAGACCCAGTACTTC
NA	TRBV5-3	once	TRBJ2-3	CARSIKQDSTDTQYF	TGTGCCAGAAGCATAAAACAGGACAGCACAGATACGCAGTATTTT
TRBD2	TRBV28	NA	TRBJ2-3	CASRIPGGDTQYF	TGTGCCAGCAGGATCCCCGGGGGGGATACGCAGTATTTT
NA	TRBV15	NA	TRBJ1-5	CATSRGGGSNQPQHF	TGTGCCACCAGCAGAGGTGGGGGGAGCAATCAGCCCCAGCATTTT
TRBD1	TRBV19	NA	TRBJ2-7	CASSGGQGEHEQYF	TGTGCCAGTAGCGGGGGACAGGGGGAGCACGAGCAGTACTTC
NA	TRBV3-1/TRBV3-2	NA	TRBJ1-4	CASSQTLSTNEKLFF	TGTGCCAGCAGCCAAACTCTCTCAACTAATGAAAAACTGTTTTTT
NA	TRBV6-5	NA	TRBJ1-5	CASSYSGGNQPQHF	TGTGCCAGCAGTTACTCGGGCGGCAATCAGCCCCAGCATTTT
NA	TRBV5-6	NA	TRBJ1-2	CASSPGDSNYGYTF	TGTGCCAGCAGCCCCGGCGACAGTAACTATGGCTACACCTTC
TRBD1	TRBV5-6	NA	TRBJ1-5	CASSLRDRGGQPQHF	TGTGCCAGCAGCTTGCGGGACAGGGGGGGTCAGCCCCAGCATTTT
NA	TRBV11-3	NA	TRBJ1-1	CASSLARNTEAFF	TGTGCCAGCAGCTTAGCTAGGAACACTGAAGCTTTCTTT
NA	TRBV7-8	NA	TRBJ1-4	CASSFPARGNEKLFF	TGTGCCAGCAGCTTCCCGGCCCGGGGGAACGAAAAACTGTTTTTT
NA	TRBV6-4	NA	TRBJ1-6	CASSEFRGNSPLHF	TGTGCCAGCAGTGAGTTTCGGGGGAATTCACCCCTCCACTTT
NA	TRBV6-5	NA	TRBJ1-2	CASSSPRSDGYTF	TGTGCCAGCAGTTCCCCCCGGTCTGATGGCTACACCTTC
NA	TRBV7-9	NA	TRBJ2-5	CASSLSGVDQETQYF	TGTGCCAGCAGCTTATCAGGGGTCGATCAAGAGACCCAGTACTTC
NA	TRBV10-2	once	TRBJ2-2	CASSAGPTHYTGELFF	TGCGCCAGCAGCGCGGGCCCGACTCACTACACCGGGGAGCTGTTTTTT
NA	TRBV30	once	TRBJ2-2	CAWSEGKNTGELFF	TGTGCCTGGAGTGAGGGGAAGAACACCGGGGAGCTGTTTTTT
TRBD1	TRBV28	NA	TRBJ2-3	CASRPGQGRFPDTQYF	TGTGCCAGCAGACCTGGACAGGGGAGATTCCCAGATACGCAGTATTTT
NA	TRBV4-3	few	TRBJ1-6	CASSQDIRSSYNSPLHF	TGCGCCAGCAGCCAAGATATCCGGAGCTCCTATAATTCACCCCTCCACTTT
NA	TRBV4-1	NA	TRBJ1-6	CASSQTQAHNDNSPLHF	TGCGCCAGCAGCCAAACCCAGGCCCACAATGATAATTCACCCCTCCACTTT
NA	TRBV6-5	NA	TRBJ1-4	CASSYSAGWANEKLFF	TGTGCCAGCAGTTACTCGGCGGGGTGGGCTAATGAAAAACTGTTTTTT
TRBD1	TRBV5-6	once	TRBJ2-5	CASSFRLGQEETQYF	TGTGCCAGCAGCTTCCGCCTGGGACAGGAAGAGACCCAGTACTTC
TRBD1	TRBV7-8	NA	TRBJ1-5	CASSLASGGDNQPQHF	TGTGCCAGCAGCTTAGCGTCAGGGGGCGACAATCAGCCCCAGCATTTT
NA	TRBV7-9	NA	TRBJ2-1	CASSRFGGSSYNEQFF	TGTGCCAGCAGCCGTTTTGGGGGGAGCTCCTACAATGAGCAGTTCTTC
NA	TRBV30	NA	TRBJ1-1	CAWSVPHRGVTNTEAFF	TGTGCCTGGAGTGTCCCGCATCGGGGGGTGACGAACACTGAAGCTTTCTTT
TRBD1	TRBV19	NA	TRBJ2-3	CASSGLGLGQGAPYTDTQYF	TGTGCCAGTAGTGGTTTGGGTTTGGGACAGGGGGCTCCCTACACAGATACGCAGTATTTT
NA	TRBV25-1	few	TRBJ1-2	CASSVYSRYTF	TGTGCCAGCAGTGTTTACTCCCGCTACACCTTC
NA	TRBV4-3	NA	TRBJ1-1	CASSQDPTALNTEAFF	TGCGCCAGCAGCCAAGACCCGACAGCCTTGAACACTGAAGCTTTCTTT
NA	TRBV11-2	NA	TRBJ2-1	CASSPPTFGGNYNEQFF	TGTGCCAGCAGCCCACCCACCTTCGGCGGCAACTACAATGAGCAGTTCTTC
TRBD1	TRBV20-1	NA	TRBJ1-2	CSASEGQGDFYYGYTF	TGCAGTGCTAGTGAGGGACAGGGGGATTTTTACTATGGCTACACCTTC
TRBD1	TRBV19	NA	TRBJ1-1	CASSSYRTGTNTEAFF	TGTGCCAGTAGTTCTTACCGGACAGGGACGAACACTGAAGCTTTCTTT
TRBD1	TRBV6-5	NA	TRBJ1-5	CASSGTGSNQPQHF	TGTGCCAGCAGCGGGACAGGGAGCAATCAGCCCCAGCATTTT
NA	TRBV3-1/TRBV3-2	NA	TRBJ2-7	CASSPSFFPQFSYEQYF	TGTGCCAGCAGCCCCAGTTTTTTCCCCCAGTTCTCCTACGAGCAGTACTTC
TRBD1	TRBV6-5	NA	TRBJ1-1	CASSLDRAGATEAFF	TGTGCCAGCAGTTTGGACAGGGCTGGTGCCACTGAAGCTTTCTTT
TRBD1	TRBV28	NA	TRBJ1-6	CASTTGTVNSPLHF	TGTGCCAGCACGACCGGGACAGTGAATTCACCCCTCCACTTT
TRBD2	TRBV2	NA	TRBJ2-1	CASSEDTTSGGYNEQFF	TGTGCCAGCAGTGAAGATACGACTAGCGGGGGATACAATGAGCAGTTCTTC
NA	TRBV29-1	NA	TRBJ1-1	CSALIQEDTEAFF	TGCAGCGCCCTAATTCAGGAGGACACTGAAGCTTTCTTT
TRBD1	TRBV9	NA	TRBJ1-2	CASSPTTGNYGYTF	TGTGCCAGCAGCCCTACGACAGGGAACTATGGCTACACCTTC
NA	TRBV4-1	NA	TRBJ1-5	CASSQDLGRGTVSNQPQHF	TGCGCCAGCAGCCAAGATCTCGGGAGGGGGACGGTGAGCAATCAGCCCCAGCATTTT
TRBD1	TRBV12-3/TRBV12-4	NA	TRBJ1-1	CAATGAGTTEAFF	TGTGCCGCAACAGGGGCCGGAACCACTGAAGCTTTCTTT
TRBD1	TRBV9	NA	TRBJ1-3	CASSGDRGNTIYF	TGTGCCAGCAGCGGGGACAGGGGAAACACCATATATTTT
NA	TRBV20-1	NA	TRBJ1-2	CSASPVPTGYTF	TGCAGTGCTAGTCCGGTGCCAACTGGCTACACCTTC
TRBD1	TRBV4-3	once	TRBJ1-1	CASSQYRGLTEAFF	TGCGCCAGCAGCCAATACAGGGGGCTCACTGAAGCTTTCTTT
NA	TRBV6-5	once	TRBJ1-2	CASRLPGSRNYGYTF	TGTGCCAGCAGATTACCGGGAAGTCGAAACTATGGCTACACCTTC
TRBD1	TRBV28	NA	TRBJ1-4	CASSPPGTGLMVLFF	TGTGCCAGCAGCCCTCCGGGGACAGGTCTCATGGTACTGTTTTTT